This T cell receptor (beta chain) was identified during a study of T-cell reconstitution after alpha-beta-depleted transplantation in children. This CDR3 spans 17 amino acids. Germline trimming cut 1 base from V and 1 base from J; bases unmatched to any gene: 7. The germline V gene has CDR1 SGHRS and CDR2 YFSETQ. During its preparation, the TCRbeta library received unique molecular identifiers. MiXCR, run by TCRdb on the PCR reads, gives a single entry per CDR3 protein. This sample has about 460,000 distinct CDR3 sequences, with roughly an eighth found just once. The sequence was obtained from a human donor who donated a stem cell graft to a child with combined immunodeficiency. V and J are TRBV5-1 and TRBJ2-2, with 7 bases matching TRBD1. The sequencing here drew on PBMCs from the stem cell graft donor, taken from the stem cell graft. CDR3 in amino acids: CASSLSEGARNTGELFF. DNA for the CDR3: TGCGCCAGCAGCTTGAGTGAGGGGGCTAGGAACACCGGGGAGCTGTTTTTT.